What follows is one TCR beta chain and its context. In the authors' methods: Reference gene primer amplification in the assay estimated nucleated cell counts. Sequencing used immunoSEQ multiplex PCR; TCRdb keeps in-frame clones, though not all of them. The V and J calls and clone size were taken over from that table, and D and trimming were inferred from the DNA. Seen here are 150,000 to 200,000 clones, around 82% observed once, and the top ten hold approximately 10%. This CDR3 is built from 16 residues. Germline lookup yields CDR1 KGHSH and CDR2 LQKENI. The J segment lost 2 bases and the V segment lost 2 bases, leaving 4 bases of the junction unmatched. These data come from a study of blood T cell repertoires in COVID-19. In the study overall: The analysed material was cDNA or gDNA that came from T cells, B-cell-depleted T cells, or PBMCs.

The clonotype was recovered from a man between 60 and 75 years old with active or convalescent COVID-19. V usage is TRBV18 and J usage is TRBJ1-3, with 9 positions matching TRBD1. Sequencing input: peripheral blood. As DNA, the CDR3 is TGTGCCAGCTCACCATCACAGGGGGCCGCTGGAAACACCATATATTTT. Encoded protein: CASSPSQGAAGNTIYF.